This T cell receptor (beta chain) appears in the sequencing data of a study of blood T cell repertoires in COVID-19. Study in general: Researchers got acute and convalescent COVID-19 samples from the United States, Italy and Spain.

CDR3 length: 14 amino acids. Germline loops: CDR1 SGHRS, CDR2 YFSETQ. V lost 4 bases, J lost 7 bases, and 7 bases stayed unmatched. Seattle participants joined during active infection and were tracked over time. The authors' processing: For nucleated cells, counts were estimated from reference gene primer amplification. Some clones are missing from TCRdb's copy, which holds only in-frame ones; the method was immunoSEQ multiplex PCR. D and trimming were read from the DNA, whereas the V and J calls and clone size are those reported in that table. This sample has fewer than 350,000 clones; about 88% occur once, and the top ten carry 10% to 15%.

Sequenced: peripheral blood. The clonotype comes from a woman between 65 and 79 years old with COVID-19, enrolled during active disease. V is TRBV5-1 and J is TRBJ2-1; TRBD2 agrees at 8 bases. The DNA of the CDR3 is TGCGCCAGCAGCCTGGGGACTAGTCAAAATGAGCAGTTCTTC. The encoded protein is CASSLGTSQNEQFF.